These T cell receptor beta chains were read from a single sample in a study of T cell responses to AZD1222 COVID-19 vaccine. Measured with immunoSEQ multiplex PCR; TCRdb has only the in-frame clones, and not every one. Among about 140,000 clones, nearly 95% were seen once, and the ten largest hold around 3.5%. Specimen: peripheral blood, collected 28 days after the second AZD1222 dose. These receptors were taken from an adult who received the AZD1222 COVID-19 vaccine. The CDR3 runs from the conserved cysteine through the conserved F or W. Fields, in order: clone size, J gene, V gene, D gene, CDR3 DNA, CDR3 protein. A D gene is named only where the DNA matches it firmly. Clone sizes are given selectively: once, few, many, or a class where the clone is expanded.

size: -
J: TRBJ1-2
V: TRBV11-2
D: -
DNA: TGTGCCAGCAGCTACCCAGGGGCCGGCTATGGCTACACCTTC
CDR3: CASSYPGAGYGYTF

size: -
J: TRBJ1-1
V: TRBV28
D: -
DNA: TGTGCCAGCAGTCCGACAGGCACGAACACTGAAGCTTTCTTT
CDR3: CASSPTGTNTEAFF

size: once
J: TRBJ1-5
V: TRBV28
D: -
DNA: TGTGCCAGCAGCAACAGCAATCAGCCCCAGCATTTT
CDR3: CASSNSNQPQHF

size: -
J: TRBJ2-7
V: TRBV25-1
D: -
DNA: TGTGCCAGCAGTGAAAGTCCCAGGGCCTACGAGCAGTACTTC
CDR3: CASSESPRAYEQYF

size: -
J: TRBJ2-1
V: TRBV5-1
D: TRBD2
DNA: TGCGCCAGCAGCTTATCGGGGGGCTACAATGAGCAGTTCTTC
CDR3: CASSLSGGYNEQFF

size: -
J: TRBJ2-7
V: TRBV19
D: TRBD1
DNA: TGTGCCAGTAGTACCGGGACAGGGTTGAGCTCCTACGAGCAGTACTTC
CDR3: CASSTGTGLSSYEQYF

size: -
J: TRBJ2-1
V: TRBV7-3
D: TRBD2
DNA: TGTGCCAGCAGCTCGACTAGCGGAAGCTCCTACAATGAGCAGTTCTTC
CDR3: CASSSTSGSSYNEQFF

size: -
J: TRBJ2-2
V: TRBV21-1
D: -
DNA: TGTGCCAGCAGCGAGTTCCCCGGGCGGGGGGACCATACCGGGGAGCTGTTTTTT
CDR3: CASSEFPGRGDHTGELFF

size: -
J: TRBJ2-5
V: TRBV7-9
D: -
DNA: TGTGCCAGCAGCCGCTCCTTCGCAGCCCAAGAGACCCAGTACTTC
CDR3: CASSRSFAAQETQYF

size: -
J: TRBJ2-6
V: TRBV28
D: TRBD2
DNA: TGTGCCAGCAGTCCTGGGACTAGCGGGACCATCTCTGGGGCCAACGTCCTGACTTTC
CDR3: CASSPGTSGTISGANVLTF

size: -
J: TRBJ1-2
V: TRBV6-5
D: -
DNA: TGTGCCAGCAGTTTCAGGGAGGGCTACACCTTC
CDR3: CASSFREGYTF

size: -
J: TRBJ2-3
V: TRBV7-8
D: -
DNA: TGTGCCAGCAGCTTTACCTCCTGGTTAGGCACAGATACGCAGTATTTT
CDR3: CASSFTSWLGTDTQYF

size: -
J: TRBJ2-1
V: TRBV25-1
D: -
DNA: TGTGCCAGCATTGGTCTAGACTACAATGAGCAGTTCTTC
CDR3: CASIGLDYNEQFF

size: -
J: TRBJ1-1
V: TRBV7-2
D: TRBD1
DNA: TGTGCCAGCAGCCAATCAGGGGGCGGGACTGAAGCTTTCTTT
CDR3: CASSQSGGGTEAFF

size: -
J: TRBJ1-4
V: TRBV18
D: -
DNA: TGTGCCAGCTCACCTCCCCTGGGGCATTATGAAAAACTGTTTTTT
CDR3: CASSPPLGHYEKLFF

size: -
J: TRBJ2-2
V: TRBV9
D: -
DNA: TGTGCCAGCAGCGTACGAGGGGGGATAGCGTCGAACACCGGGGAGCTGTTTTTT
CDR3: CASSVRGGIASNTGELFF

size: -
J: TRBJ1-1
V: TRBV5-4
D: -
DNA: TGTGCCAGCAGTTCATTCGGTCCGAGAGCCGAAGCTTTCTTT
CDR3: CASSSFGPRAEAFF

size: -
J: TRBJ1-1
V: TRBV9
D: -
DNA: TGTGCCAGCAGCGCGTACCAGGGGATAGTCACTGAAGCTTTCTTT
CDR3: CASSAYQGIVTEAFF

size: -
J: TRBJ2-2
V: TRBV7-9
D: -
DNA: TGTGCCAGCAGCCCCAAAATAGCCGGGGAGCTGTTTTTT
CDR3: CASSPKIAGELFF

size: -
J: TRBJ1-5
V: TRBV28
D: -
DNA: TGTGCAAGCCAAGCGGGCGGCAATCAGCCCCAGCATTTT
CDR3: CASQAGGNQPQHF

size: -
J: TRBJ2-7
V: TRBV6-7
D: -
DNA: TGTGCCAGACTAACCGGGACGCCCTCCTACGAGCAGTACTTC
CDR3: CARLTGTPSYEQYF

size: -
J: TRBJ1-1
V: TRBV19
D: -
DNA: TGTGCTCTTCGTCCGGCGAGCACGCCGGGCACTGAAGCTTTCTTT
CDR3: CALRPASTPGTEAFF

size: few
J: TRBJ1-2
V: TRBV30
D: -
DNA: TGTGCCTGTTCGACAAATGGCTACACCTTC
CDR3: CACSTNGYTF

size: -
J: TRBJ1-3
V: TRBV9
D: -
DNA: TGTGCCAGCAGCGTAGCCCAGTCTGGAAACACCATATATTTT
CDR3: CASSVAQSGNTIYF

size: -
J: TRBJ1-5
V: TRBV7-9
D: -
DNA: TGTGCCAGCAGCGAAACCAAGGGGTCCCAGCATTTT
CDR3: CASSETKGSQHF

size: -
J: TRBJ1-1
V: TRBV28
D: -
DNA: TGTGCCAGCAGTTTATCTTGGGAAACGGGCACTGAAGCTTTCTTT
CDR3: CASSLSWETGTEAFF

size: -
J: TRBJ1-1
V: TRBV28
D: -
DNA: TGTGCCAGCAGTTTGGGGGGGACGGCGAACACTGAAGCTTTCTTT
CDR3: CASSLGGTANTEAFF

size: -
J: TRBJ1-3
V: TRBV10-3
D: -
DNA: TGTGCCATCAGTGAGATCCCGGGTACGTCCGGAAACACCATATATTTT
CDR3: CAISEIPGTSGNTIYF

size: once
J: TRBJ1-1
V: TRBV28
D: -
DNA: TGTGCCAGCAGTTTAGTAGGGCAGATGAACACTGAAGCTTTCTTT
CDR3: CASSLVGQMNTEAFF

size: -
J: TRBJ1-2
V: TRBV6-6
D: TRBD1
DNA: TGTGCCAGCAGTTCTGACCGAACAGGGGATCGCTATGGCTACACCTTC
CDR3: CASSSDRTGDRYGYTF

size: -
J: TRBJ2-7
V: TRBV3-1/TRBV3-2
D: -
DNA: TGTGCCAGCAGCCCCCAACCCGGGACACTGCAGCAGTACTTC
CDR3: CASSPQPGTLQQYF

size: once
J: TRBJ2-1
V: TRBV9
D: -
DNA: TGTGCCAGCAGCTGGGGAGCCATGGGTAATAATGAGCAGTTCTTC
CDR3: CASSWGAMGNNEQFF

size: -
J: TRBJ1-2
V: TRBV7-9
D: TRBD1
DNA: TGTGCCAGCAGCCCCGACAGGGCTGGCTACACCTTC
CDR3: CASSPDRAGYTF

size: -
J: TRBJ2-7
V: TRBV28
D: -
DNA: TGTGCCAGCAGTTTGGGAGAGCAGTACTTC
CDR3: CASSLGEQYF

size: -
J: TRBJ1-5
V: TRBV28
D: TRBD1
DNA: TGTGCCAGCAGTTCCGCGGGACAGGGATCCAATCAGCCCCAGCATTTT
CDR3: CASSSAGQGSNQPQHF

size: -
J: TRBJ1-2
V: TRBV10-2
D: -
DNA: TGCGCCAGCAGCGCAGGGAGGTTAGACTATGGCTACACCTTC
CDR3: CASSAGRLDYGYTF

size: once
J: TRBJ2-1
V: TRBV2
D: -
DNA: TGTGCCAGCATCACTAGTTCCCACAATGAGCAGTTCTTC
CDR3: CASITSSHNEQFF

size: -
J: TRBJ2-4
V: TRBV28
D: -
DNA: TGTGCCAGCAGACAATTATTAGTAGCCAAAAACATTCAGTACTTC
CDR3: CASRQLLVAKNIQYF

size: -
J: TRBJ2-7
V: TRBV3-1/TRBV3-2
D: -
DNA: TGTGCCAGCACCTACGGGACAAATTCCTACGAGCAGTACTTC
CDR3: CASTYGTNSYEQYF

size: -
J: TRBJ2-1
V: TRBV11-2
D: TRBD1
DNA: TGTGCCAGCAGCTTGGGGACAGGGTTGGACTACAATGAGCAGTTCTTC
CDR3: CASSLGTGLDYNEQFF

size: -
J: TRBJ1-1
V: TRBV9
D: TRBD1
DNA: TGTGCCAGCAGCCCTATGACAGGGATCACTGAAGCTTTCTTT
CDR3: CASSPMTGITEAFF

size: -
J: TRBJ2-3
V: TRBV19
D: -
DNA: TGTGCCAGTAGTACCGATCTATTAGGAGGGCCTCGCACAGATACGCAGTATTTT
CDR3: CASSTDLLGGPRTDTQYF

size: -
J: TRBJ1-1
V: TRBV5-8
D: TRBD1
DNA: TGTGCCAGCAGCTTGAGGTCAGGGGGCACTGAAGCTTTCTTT
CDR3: CASSLRSGGTEAFF

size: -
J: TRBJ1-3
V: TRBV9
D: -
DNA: TGTGCCAGCAGCCAGGGACAATCCACGGGAGACACCATATATTTT
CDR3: CASSQGQSTGDTIYF

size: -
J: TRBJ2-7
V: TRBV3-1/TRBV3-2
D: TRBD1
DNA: TGTGCCAGCAGCCACGACAGGGCTCCCTACGAGCAGTACTTC
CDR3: CASSHDRAPYEQYF

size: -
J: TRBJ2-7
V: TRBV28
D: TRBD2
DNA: TGTGCCAGCAATACTGGGACTAGCGGTTACTACGAGCAGTACTTC
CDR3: CASNTGTSGYYEQYF

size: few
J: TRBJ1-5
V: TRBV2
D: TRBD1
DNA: TGTGCCAGCAGTGGACAGGGGTTAGGTCAGCCCCAGCATTTT
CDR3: CASSGQGLGQPQHF

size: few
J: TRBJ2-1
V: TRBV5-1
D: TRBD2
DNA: TGCGCCAGCAGCTTGGGGACTAGCGGGCACAATGAGCAGTTCTTC
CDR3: CASSLGTSGHNEQFF

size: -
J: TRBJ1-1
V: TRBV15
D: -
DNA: TGTGCCACCAGCTCTCCCGCGTTTACTGAAGCTTTCTTT
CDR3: CATSSPAFTEAFF

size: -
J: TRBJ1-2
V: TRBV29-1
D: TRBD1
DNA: TGCAGCGTTGAAGATGGAAGACAGGGGGACTATGGCTACACCTTC
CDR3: CSVEDGRQGDYGYTF

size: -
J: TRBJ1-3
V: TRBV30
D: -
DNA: TGTGCCTGGACATCGGCGAGGACAGTCTCTGGAAACACCATATATTTT
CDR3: CAWTSARTVSGNTIYF

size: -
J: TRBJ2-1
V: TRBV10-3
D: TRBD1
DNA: TGTGCCATCAGTTCGCAGGGGGCGGGAACGATTAATGAGCAGTTCTTC
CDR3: CAISSQGAGTINEQFF

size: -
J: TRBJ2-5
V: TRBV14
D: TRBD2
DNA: TGTGCCAGCAGCCCCCACCGACTAGCGGGCAAAGGAGAGACCCAGTACTTC
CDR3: CASSPHRLAGKGETQYF

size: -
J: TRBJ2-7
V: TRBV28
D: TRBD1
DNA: TGTGCCAGCAGTACGCTACAGGGGTTTCTCTACGAGCAGTACTTC
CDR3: CASSTLQGFLYEQYF

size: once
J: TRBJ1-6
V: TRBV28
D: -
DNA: TGTGCCAGCAGTCTGCCCCCTGAAATTTCACCCCTCCACTTT
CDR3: CASSLPPEISPLHF

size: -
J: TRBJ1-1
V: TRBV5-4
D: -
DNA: TGTGCCAGCAGCTTTGCCGTGGGGAACACTGAAGCTTTCTTT
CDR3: CASSFAVGNTEAFF

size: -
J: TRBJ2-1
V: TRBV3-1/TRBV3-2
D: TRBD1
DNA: TGTGCCAGCAGCCTTCTCTCACCGGGACAGGGGCCCCTAGAGCAGTTCTTC
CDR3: CASSLLSPGQGPLEQFF

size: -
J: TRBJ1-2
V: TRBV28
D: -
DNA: TGTGCCAGCAGTCAGAGCCAATATGGCTACACCTTC
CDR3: CASSQSQYGYTF

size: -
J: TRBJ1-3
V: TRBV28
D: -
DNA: TGTGCCAGCAAATTAGCCAGCAGCTCTGGAAACACCATATATTTT
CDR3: CASKLASSSGNTIYF